This TCR beta chain was recovered during a study of identical twins. Findings of the study overall: Insertions ran lower in abundant cord blood beta clonotypes, though not in memory repertoires. Out-of-frame sharing of TCR alpha in monozygotic twins was underestimated by models.

With regard to this clonotype: The antigen is unknown.

Unique molecular identifiers were in the cDNA, with template-switch universal primer binding. A single record per CDR3 protein comes from TCRdb applying MiXCR to the 5' RACE reads. The profile shows about 500,000 distinct CDR3 sequences, roughly an eighth of them singletons. This CDR3 is built from 13 residues. V lost 3 bases and J lost 1, with 6 bases in between. Germline V CDR1 and CDR2: DFQATT, SNEGSKA (reference sequence). These data were also filed under a second study, of yellow fever vaccine responses in identical twins. That work adds: Reported findings indicate that twins' vaccine T cell responses seemed partially convergent, partially personalized.

This TCR was sampled from a woman aged 18-35 years in good health. V usage is TRBV20-1 and J usage is TRBJ2-2; a weak D match, TRBD1 (6 bases). The sequencing sample was made of CD4+ T cells sorted from blood. The CDR3, as DNA: TGCAGTGCTAGGGGACAGAACACCGGGGAGCTGTTTTTT. This gives the protein CSARGQNTGELFF.